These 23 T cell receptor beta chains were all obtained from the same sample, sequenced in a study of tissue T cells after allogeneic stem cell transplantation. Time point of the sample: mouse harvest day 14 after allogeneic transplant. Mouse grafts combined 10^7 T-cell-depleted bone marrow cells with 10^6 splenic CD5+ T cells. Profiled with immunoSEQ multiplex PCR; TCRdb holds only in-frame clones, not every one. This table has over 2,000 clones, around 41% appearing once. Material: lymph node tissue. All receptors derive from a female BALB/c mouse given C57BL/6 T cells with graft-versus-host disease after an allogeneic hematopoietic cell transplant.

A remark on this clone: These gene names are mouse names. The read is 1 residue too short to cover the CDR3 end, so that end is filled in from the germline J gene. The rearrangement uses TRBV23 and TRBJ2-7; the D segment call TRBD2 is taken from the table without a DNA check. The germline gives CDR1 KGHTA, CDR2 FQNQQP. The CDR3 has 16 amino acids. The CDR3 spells CSSSHSSGTGGYEQYF. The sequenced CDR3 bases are TGCTCCAGCAGTCACAGCTCCGGGACTGGGGGTTATGAACAGTAC.

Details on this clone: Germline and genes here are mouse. The CDR3 loop is CASSLGRQDTQYF. CDR3 bases read: TGTGCCAGCAGTCTGGGCAGACAAGACACCCAGTAC. The genes are TRBV26 and TRBJ2-5, with D unclear. The read ends 1 residue before the CDR3 terminus; that terminus is restored from the germline J gene. This CDR3 is 13 amino acids long. V lost 2 bases, J lost 3 bases, and 6 bases lay in between. Germline V lookup: CDR1 KGHPV, CDR2 FQNQEV (reference sequence). Drawing the rest from reference TRBV26 and TRBJ2-5, the complete variable domain is NSKVIQTPRYLVKGQGQKAKMRCIPEKGHPVVFWYQQNKNNEFKFLINFQNQEVLQQIDMTEKRFSAECPSNSPCSLEIQSSEAGDSALYLCASSLGRQDTQYFGPGTRLLVL.

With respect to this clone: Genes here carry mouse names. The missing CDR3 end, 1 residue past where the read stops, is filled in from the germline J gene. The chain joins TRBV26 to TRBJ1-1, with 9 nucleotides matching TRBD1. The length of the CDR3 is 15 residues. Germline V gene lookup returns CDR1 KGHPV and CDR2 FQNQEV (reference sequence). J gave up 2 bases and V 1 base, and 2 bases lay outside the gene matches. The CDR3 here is CASSLLGQGNTEVFF. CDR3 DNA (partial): TGTGCCAGCAGTCTGTTGGGACAGGGTAACACAGAAGTCTTC.

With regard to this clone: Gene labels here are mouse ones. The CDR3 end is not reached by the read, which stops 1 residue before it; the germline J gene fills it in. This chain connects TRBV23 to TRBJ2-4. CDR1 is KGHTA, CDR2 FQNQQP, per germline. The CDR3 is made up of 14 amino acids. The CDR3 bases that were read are TGCTCCAGCAGTCAATCAATAAGTCAAAACACCTTGTAC. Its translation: CSSSQSISQNTLY. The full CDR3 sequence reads CSSSQSISQNTLYF.

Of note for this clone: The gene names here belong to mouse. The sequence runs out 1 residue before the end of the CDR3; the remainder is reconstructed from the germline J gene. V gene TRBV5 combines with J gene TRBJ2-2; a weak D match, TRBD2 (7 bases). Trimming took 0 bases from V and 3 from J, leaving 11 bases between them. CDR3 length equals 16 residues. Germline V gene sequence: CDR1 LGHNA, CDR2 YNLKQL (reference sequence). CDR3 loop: CASSQDRGADTGQLYF. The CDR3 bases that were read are TGTGCCAGCAGCCAAGATAGGGGGGCGGACACCGGGCAGCTCTAC.

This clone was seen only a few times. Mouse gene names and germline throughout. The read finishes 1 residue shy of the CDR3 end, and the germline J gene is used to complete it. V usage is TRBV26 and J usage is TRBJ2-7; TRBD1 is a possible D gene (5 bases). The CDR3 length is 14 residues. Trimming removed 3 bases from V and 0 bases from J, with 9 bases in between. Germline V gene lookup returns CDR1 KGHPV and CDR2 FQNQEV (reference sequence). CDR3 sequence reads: CASSLQGSSYEQYF. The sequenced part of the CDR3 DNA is TGTGCCAGCAGTCTCCAGGGTAGCTCCTATGAACAGTAC.

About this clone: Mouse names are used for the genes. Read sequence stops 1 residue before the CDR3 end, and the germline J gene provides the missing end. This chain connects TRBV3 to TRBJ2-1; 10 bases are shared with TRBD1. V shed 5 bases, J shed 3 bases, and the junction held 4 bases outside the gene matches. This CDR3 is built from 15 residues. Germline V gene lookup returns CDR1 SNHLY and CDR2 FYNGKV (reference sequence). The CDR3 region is CASSPGQGGYAEQFF. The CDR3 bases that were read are TGTGCCAGCAGCCCCGGACAGGGGGGCTATGCTGAGCAGTTC.

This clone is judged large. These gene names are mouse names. The sequenced CDR3 bases are TGTGCCAGCGGGGACAACTATGCTGAGCAGTTC. The encoded protein is CASGDNYAEQF. The full CDR3 protein is CASGDNYAEQFF. The chain has TRBV3 and TRBJ2-1, with D perhaps TRBD1 or TRBD2 (5 bases each). The read halts 1 residue ahead of the CDR3 end, with the missing end drawn from the germline J gene. The CDR3 sequence is 12 residues long. Germline lookup yields CDR1 SNHLY and CDR2 FYNGKV (reference sequence). V lost 8 bases and J lost 1, with 6 bases in between.

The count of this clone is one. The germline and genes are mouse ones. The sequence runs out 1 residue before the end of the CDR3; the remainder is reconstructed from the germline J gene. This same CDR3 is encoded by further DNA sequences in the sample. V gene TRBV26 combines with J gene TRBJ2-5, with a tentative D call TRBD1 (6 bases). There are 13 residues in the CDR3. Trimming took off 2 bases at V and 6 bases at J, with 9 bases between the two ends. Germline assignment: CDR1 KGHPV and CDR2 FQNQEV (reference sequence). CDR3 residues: CASSLRGRDTQYF. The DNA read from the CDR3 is TGTGCCAGCAGTCTGAGGGGGAGGGACACCCAGTAC.

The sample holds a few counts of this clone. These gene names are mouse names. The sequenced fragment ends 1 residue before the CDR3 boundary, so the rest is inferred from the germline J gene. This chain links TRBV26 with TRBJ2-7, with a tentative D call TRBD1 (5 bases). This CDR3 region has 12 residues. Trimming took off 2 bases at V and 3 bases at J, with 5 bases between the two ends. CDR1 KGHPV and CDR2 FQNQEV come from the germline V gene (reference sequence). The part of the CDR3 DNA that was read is TGTGCCAGCAGTCTGAGGGGCTATGAACAGTAC. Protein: CASSLRGYEQY. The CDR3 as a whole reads CASSLRGYEQYF.

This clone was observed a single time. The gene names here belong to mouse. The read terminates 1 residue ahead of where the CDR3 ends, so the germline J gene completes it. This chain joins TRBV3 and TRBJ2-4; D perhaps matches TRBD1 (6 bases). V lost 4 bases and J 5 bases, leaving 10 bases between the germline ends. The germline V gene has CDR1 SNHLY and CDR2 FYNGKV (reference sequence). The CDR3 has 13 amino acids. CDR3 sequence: CASSSGHLNTLYF. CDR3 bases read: TGTGCCAGCAGCTCGGGACACTTAAACACCTTGTAC.

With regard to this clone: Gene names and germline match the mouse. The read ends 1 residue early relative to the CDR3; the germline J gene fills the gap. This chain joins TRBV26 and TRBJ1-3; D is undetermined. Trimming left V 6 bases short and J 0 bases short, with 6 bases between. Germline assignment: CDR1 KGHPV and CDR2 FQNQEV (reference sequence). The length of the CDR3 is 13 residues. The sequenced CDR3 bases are TGTGCCAGCAGACAGAATTCTGGAAATACGCTCTAT. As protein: CASRQNSGNTLY. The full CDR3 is CASRQNSGNTLYF. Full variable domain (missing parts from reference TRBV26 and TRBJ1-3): NSKVIQTPRYLVKGQGQKAKMRCIPEKGHPVVFWYQQNKNNEFKFLINFQNQEVLQQIDMTEKRFSAECPSNSPCSLEIQSSEAGDSALYLCASRQNSGNTLYFGEGSRLIVV.

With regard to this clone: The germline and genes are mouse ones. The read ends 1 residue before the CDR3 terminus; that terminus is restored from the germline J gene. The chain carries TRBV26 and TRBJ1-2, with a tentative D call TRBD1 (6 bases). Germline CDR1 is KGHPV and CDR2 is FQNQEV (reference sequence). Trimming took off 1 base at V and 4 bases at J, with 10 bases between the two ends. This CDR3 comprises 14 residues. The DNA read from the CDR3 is TGTGCCAGCAGTCTGTGGGGGGCGGGCTCCGACTACACC. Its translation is CASSLWGAGSDYT. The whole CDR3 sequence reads CASSLWGAGSDYTF.

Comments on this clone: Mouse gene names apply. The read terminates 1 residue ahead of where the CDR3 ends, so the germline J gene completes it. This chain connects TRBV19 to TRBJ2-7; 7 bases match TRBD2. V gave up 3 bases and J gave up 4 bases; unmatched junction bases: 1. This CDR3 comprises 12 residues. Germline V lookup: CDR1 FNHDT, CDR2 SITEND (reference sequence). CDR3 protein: CASSRGGYEQYF. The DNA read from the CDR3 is TGTGCCAGCAGTAGGGGGGGGTATGAACAGTAC.

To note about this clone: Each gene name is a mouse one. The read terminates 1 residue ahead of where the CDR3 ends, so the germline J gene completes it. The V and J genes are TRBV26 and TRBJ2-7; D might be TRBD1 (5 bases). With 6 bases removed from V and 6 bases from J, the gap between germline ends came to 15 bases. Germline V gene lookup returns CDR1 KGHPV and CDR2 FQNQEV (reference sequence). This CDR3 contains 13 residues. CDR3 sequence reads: CASSLAGPFEQYF. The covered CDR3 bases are TGTGCCAGCAGCCTCGCAGGGCCCTTTGAACAGTAC.

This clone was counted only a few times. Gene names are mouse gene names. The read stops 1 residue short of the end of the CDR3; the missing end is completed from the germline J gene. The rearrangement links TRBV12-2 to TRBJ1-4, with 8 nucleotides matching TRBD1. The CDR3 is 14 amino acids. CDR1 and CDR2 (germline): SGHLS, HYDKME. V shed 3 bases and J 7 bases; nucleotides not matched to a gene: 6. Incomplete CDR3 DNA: TGTGCCAGCTCTGTCAGGGGGCCGGGCGAAAGATTATTT. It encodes CASSVRGPGERLF. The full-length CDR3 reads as CASSVRGPGERLFF.

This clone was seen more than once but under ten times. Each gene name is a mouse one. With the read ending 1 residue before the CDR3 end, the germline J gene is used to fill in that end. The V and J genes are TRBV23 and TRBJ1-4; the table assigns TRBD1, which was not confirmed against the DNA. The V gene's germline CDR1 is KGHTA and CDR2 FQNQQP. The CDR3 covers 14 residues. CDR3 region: CSSSTGGGGERLFF. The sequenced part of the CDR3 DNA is TGCTCCAGCAGTACAGGGGGCGGGGGCGAAAGATTATTT.

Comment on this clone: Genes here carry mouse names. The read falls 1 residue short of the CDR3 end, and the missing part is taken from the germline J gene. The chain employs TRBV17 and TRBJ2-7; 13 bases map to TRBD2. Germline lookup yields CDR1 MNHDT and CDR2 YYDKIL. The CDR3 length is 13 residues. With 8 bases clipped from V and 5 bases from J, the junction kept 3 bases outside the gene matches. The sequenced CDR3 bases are TGTGCTAGCTCGGGACTGGGGGGGAATGAACAGTAC. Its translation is CASSGLGGNEQY. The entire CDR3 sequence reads CASSGLGGNEQYF.

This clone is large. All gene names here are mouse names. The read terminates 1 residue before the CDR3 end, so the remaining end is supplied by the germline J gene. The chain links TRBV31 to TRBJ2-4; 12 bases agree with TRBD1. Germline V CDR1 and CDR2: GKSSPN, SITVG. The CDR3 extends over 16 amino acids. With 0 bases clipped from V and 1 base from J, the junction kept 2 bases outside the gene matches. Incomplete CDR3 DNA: TGTGCCTGGAGTCTAGGGACAGGGGGCCGTCAAAACACCTTGTAC. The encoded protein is CAWSLGTGGRQNTLY. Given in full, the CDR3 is CAWSLGTGGRQNTLYF.

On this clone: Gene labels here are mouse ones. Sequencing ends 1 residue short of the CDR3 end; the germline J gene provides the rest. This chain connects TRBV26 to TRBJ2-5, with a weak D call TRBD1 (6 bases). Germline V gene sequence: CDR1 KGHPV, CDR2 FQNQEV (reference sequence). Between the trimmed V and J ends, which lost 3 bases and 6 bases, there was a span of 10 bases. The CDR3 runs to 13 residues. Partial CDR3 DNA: TGTGCCAGCAGTCTAAACAGGGCGGACACCCAGTAC. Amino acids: CASSLNRADTQY. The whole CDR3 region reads CASSLNRADTQYF.

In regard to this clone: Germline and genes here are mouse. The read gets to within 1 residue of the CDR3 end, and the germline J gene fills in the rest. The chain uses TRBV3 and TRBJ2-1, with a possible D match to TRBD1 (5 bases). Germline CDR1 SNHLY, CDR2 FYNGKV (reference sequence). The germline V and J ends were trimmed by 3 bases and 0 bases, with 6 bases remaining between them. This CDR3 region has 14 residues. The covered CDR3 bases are TGTGCCAGCAGCTTGGACACTAACTATGCTGAGCAGTTC. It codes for CASSLDTNYAEQF. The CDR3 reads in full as CASSLDTNYAEQFF.

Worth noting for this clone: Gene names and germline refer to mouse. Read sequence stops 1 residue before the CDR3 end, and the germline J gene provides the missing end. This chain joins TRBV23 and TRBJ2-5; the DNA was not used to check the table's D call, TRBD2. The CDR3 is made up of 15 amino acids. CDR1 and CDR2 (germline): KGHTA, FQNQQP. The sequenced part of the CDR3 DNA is TGCTCCAGCAGTCAATCCTGGGGGGGTCAAGACACCCAGTAC. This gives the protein CSSSQSWGGQDTQY. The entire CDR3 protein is CSSSQSWGGQDTQYF.

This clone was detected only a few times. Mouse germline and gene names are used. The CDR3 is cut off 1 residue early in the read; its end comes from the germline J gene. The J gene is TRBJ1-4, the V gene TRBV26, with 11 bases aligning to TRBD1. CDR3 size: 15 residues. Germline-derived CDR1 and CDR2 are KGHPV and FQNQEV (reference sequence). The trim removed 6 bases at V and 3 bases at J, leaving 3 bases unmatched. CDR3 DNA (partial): TGTGCCAGCAGAAGGACAGGGGGCGCCAACGAAAGATTATTT. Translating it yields CASRRTGGANERLF. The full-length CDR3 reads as CASRRTGGANERLFF.